The text below deals with one T cell receptor (beta chain). In the authors' methods: Amplification from reference gene primers served as the basis for estimated nucleated cell counts. Repertoires were generated with immunoSEQ multiplex PCR, while TCRdb's copy carries only in-frame clones and drops some. That table furnishes V, J and clone size, whereas the DNA furnished D and trimming. The sample lists approximately 300,000 clones; around 89% were seen once. This entry belongs to a study of blood T cell repertoires in COVID-19. About the research overall: Sources were T cells, B-cell-depleted T cells, or PBMCs; the material itself was cDNA or gDNA.

Germline CDR1 SGDLS, CDR2 YYNGEE. The CDR3 contains 14 residues. Trimming took off 2 bases at V and 7 bases at J, with 10 bases between the two ends. The sequencing input was peripheral blood. The chain carries TRBV9 and TRBJ1-6; D may be TRBD1 (6 bases). This TCR came from a man younger than 45 with acute or convalescent COVID-19. In DNA form, the CDR3 reads TGTGCCAGCAGCGTGTCACAGGGCAATTCACCCCTCCACTTT. It is translated as CASSVSQGNSPLHF.